These 10 T cell receptor beta chains originate from one sample sequenced in a study of lymphopenia after photon versus proton radiotherapy. Produced via immunoSEQ multiplex PCR; TCRdb's table is partial and in-frame only. This sample has some 31,000 clones, with approximately 84% found just once. The sample consisted of peripheral blood, taken from a patient treated with proton-based radiotherapy. The receptors here all came from a woman between 65 and 79 years old with pancreatic cancer.

This clone has only one observation. The chain recombines TRBV4-3 with TRBJ2-7, with D possibly TRBD1 on 5 matching bases. Germline-derived CDR1 and CDR2 are LGHNA and YSLEER. The CDR3 has 14 amino acids. Trimming took off 0 bases at V and 6 bases at J, with 12 bases between the two ends. The CDR3 coding sequence is TGCGCCAGCAGCCAAGACGACAGATCCCTCGAGCAGTACTTC. This codes for CASSQDDRSLEQYF.

This clone occurred once. CDR3 DNA sequence: TGTGCCAGCCGCGGCGTCTACGAGCAGTACTTC. Its translation: CASRGVYEQYF. The V and J genes are TRBV2 and TRBJ2-7; D not resolved. V lost 8 bases and J lost 3, with 8 bases in between. The CDR3 length is 11 residues. Germline-derived CDR1 and CDR2 are SNHLY and FYNNEI.

The chain uses TRBV19 and TRBJ2-2, with 14 positions matching TRBD2. V was pared by 7 bases and J by 7 bases, with 14 bases of the junction left unmatched. This CDR3 is built from 18 residues. Germline V gene lookup returns CDR1 LNHDA and CDR2 SQIVND (reference sequence). The CDR3 loop is CASTRRTSGRTNGGELFF. The CDR3 DNA follows: TGTGCCAGTACCCGTAGGACTAGCGGGAGGACTAACGGCGGGGAGCTGTTTTTT.

The chain couples TRBV28 to TRBJ2-7; TRBD1 matches 9 bases. The CDR3 is 15 residues long. J was trimmed by 4 bases and V by 8 bases; bases with no gene match: 12. The germline gives CDR1 MDHEN, CDR2 SYDVKM. For the CDR3, the DNA is TGTGCCAGCTTCGAGCCGGGACAGGGATTATACGAGCAGTACTTC. Translated: CASFEPGQGLYEQYF.

This clone was seen once. The CDR3 protein is CASSEWGQGSSGYTF. DNA of the CDR3: TGTGCCAGCAGTGAATGGGGACAGGGAAGTAGCGGCTACACCTTC. This rearrangement joins TRBV2 to TRBJ1-2; 9 nucleotides match TRBD1. Germline V CDR1 and CDR2: SNHLY, FYNNEI. With 2 bases clipped from V and 8 bases from J, the junction kept 9 bases outside the gene matches. This CDR3 contains 15 residues.

The chain has TRBV5-1 and TRBJ2-2, with 11 positions matching TRBD1. V shed 4 bases, J shed 5 bases, and the junction held 10 bases outside the gene matches. This CDR3 has 17 residues. Germline V gene lookup returns CDR1 SGHRS and CDR2 YFSETQ. CDR3 sequence: CASSRGQGVGRTGELFF. CDR3 DNA: TGCGCCAGCAGCAGGGGACAGGGGGTTGGTCGAACCGGGGAGCTGTTTTTT.

The V and J genes are TRBV7-2 and TRBJ2-1; unclear D gene. The V end lost 5 bases, the J end lost 7 bases, and 21 bases lay between the germline ends. The CDR3 runs 16 residues. Germline V lookup: CDR1 SGHTA, CDR2 FQGNSA. The CDR3 here is CASSRSGRVRGNEQFF. CDR3 in DNA: TGTGCCAGCAGCCGATCTGGAAGGGTGCGTGGAAATGAGCAGTTCTTC. The variable domain in full, completed from reference TRBV7-2 and TRBJ2-1, reads GAGVSQSPSNKVTEKGKDVELRCDPISGHTALYWYRQSLGQGLEFLIYFQGNSAPDKSGLPSDRFSAERTGGSVSTLTIQRTQQEDSAVYLCASSRSGRVRGNEQFFGPGTRLTVL.

The J gene is TRBJ1-1, the V gene TRBV5-1, with a weak D call TRBD1 (6 bases). V was shortened by 2 bases and J by 2 bases, with 13 bases between the two germline ends. Germline-derived CDR1 and CDR2 are SGHRS and YFSETQ. This CDR3 has 15 residues. CDR3 nucleotide sequence: TGCGCCAGCAGCTTTGGTCGGACAGAAAACACTGAAGCTTTCTTT. Protein sequence: CASSFGRTENTEAFF.

The chain has TRBV5-1 and TRBJ2-1, with TRBD2 matching over 7 bases. CDR1 is SGHRS, CDR2 YFSETQ, per germline. The V gene end was trimmed by 0 bases and the J gene end by 8 bases; junction bases not matched to a gene: 8. The CDR3 loop spans 15 amino acids. The CDR3 DNA reads TGCGCCAGCAGCTTGGAGCTAGCGGTGAGGCATGAGCAGTTCTTC. Protein sequence: CASSLELAVRHEQFF.

This chain uses TRBV15 with TRBJ2-7; D may be TRBD1 (6 bases). Germline CDR1 and CDR2: LNHNV and YYDKDF (reference sequence). V was trimmed by 0 bases and J by 4 bases, leaving 10 bases between them. This CDR3 is 14 amino acids long. The DNA for the CDR3 is TGTGCCACCAGCAGAGAAGGACAGAAGTACGAGCAGTACTTC. Encoded protein: CATSREGQKYEQYF.